Detailed here is one T cell receptor beta chain. This clonotype showed up just a few times. Its antigen target is currently unknown. It has no much larger one-base neighbor in the sample; base qualities were not kept. Expansion of CD8+CD57+ cells had been shown by flow cytometry in the patients chosen for sequencing. Severe acquired aplastic anemia was diagnosed in all patients according to International Study of Aplastic Anemia and Agranulocytosis and Camitta criteria. No therapy had been received by the patients at the time of blood sampling. In this study, sorted CD4+ and CD8+ T cells from the blood of healthy subjects and of severe aplastic anemia patients had their TCR repertoires deep-sequenced. Patients were enrolled under clinicaltrials.gov protocols 00001620, 01623167, 00001397, 00071045, 00081523 and 00961064 in the USA. Ficoll-Paque density gradient centrifugation was used to isolate peripheral blood mononuclear cells. Before DNA extraction, CD4+ and CD8+ T cells were sorted by FACS or by magnetic beads.

V sheds 2 bases and J sheds 4 bases, leaving 14 bases between their ends. CDR1 and CDR2 are drawn from the germline V gene: SGHTA, FQGNSA. There are 15 amino acids in the CDR3, from cysteine to phenylalanine inclusive. Only the CDR3 DNA stays, 45 bases, in frame from base 1. This sample is drawn from a study of CD8+CD57+ T cells in acquired aplastic anemia listed by TCRdb under 2018. Broadly, across the study: Extracted DNA from sorted CD4+ and CD8+ cells averaged around 3.2 ug, ranging from about 0.17 to 27.4 ug. CD8+CD57+ expansion was defined as frequency above the mean frequency observed in healthy subjects. What the study reported, not specific to this receptor: Although some 28 CD8+ CDR3 sequences were shared by patients and controls, these sequences appeared highly expressed in patients and within the immunodominant clones of patients. CD8+ Simpson's diversity did not differ significantly between patients and healthy controls (P=0.060).

Genomic DNA was used as template for profiling of TCR beta VDJ combinations and CDR3 sequences. An Illumina HiSeq 2000 was used for TCR repertoire sequencing. In the paper's pipeline: Repertoires were assessed using TRBV/TRBJ rearrangement plots, CDR3 size and DJ length profiles, and Simpson's diversity index. The most abundant DNA sequence in the deep sequencing data was taken as the immunodominant clone. CDR3 amino acid sequences were checked for sharing across subjects and were also compared against the VDJdb database and published repertoires. The raw public data were reprocessed by TCRdb itself: fastp quality trimming at Q25, MiXCR clonotype calling, in-frame beta chains only. Entries that share a CDR3 protein sequence are merged under the most common genes and DNA. The V and J calls here are based on TCRdb, not the publication. For this sample there are over 150,000 distinct CDR3 sequences; roughly 60% appear just once. About 44% of the sample belongs to the ten largest clones.

The sequence links TRBV7-2 to TRBJ2-5; no D segment can be confidently identified. Material: sorted CD4+, CD8+, or CD8+CD57+ T cells (not recorded which) from PBMCs. This clonotype was obtained from a human donor with aplastic anemia. The nucleotide sequence reads as follows: TGTGCCAGCAGCTTACTGGGGATTTTCGGAGAGACCCAGTACTTC. Its protein product is CASSLLGIFGETQYF.